Each of the 12 T cell receptor beta chains below was sequenced from the same sample in a study of blood T cell repertoires in COVID-19. Profiled with immunoSEQ multiplex PCR; TCRdb holds only in-frame clones, not every one. The profile covers 210,000 or so clones, with around nine tenths appearing a single time and about 7% taken by the ten largest. The source material was peripheral blood. These receptors came from a man aged 40-50 years with acute or convalescent COVID-19.

CDR3 sequence reads: CASSLGGRLYFGYTF. The CDR3 DNA follows: TGTGCCAGCAGCTTGGGCGGCAGATTGTACTTTGGCTACACCTTC. V and J are TRBV5-4 and TRBJ1-2; D is ambiguous. With 0 bases removed from V and 7 bases from J, the gap between germline ends came to 16 bases. CDR3 length: 15 residues. Per the germline V gene, CDR1 is SGHNT and CDR2 is YYREEE (reference sequence).

The chain combines TRBV6-5 with TRBJ1-1; D might be TRBD1 (6 bases). Germline CDR1 and CDR2: MNHEY and SVGAGI. The CDR3 loop spans 16 amino acids. V was clipped by 0 bases and J by 0 bases, with 11 bases between them. CDR3 protein: CASSYSKGGMNTEAFF. CDR3 coding DNA: TGTGCCAGCAGTTACTCGAAAGGGGGAATGAACACTGAAGCTTTCTTT.

The genes are TRBV9 and TRBJ2-5; 10 nucleotides agree with TRBD2. The CDR3 extends over 19 amino acids. Germline CDR1 and CDR2: SGDLS and YYNGEE. The junction had 14 bases not matched to a gene; V was cut back by 0 bases and J by 3 bases. The CDR3: CASSVGASGGDAHKETQYF. In DNA, the CDR3 is TGTGCCAGCAGCGTAGGAGCAAGCGGGGGGGACGCTCATAAAGAGACCCAGTACTTC.

This chain joins TRBV9 and TRBJ2-1; 8 nucleotides agree with TRBD2. CDR1 is SGDLS and CDR2 is YYNGEE in the germline V gene. The CDR3 has 18 amino acids. Losses at the gene ends were 0 bases for V and 4 bases for J; bases not matched to a gene: 12. The CDR3 spells CASSVDGGAPLRYNEQFF. The CDR3, as DNA: TGTGCCAGCAGCGTAGACGGGGGGGCCCCCCTTCGGTACAATGAGCAGTTCTTC.

The chain carries TRBV4-3 and TRBJ1-2; TRBD1 aligns across 7 bases. This CDR3 is built from 15 residues. Trimming cost V 0 bases and J 2 bases; bases outside gene matches: 3. Per the germline V gene, CDR1 is LGHNA and CDR2 is YSLEER. The CDR3 is CASSQDVQGNYGYTF. The CDR3 DNA sequence: TGCGCCAGCAGCCAAGATGTACAGGGGAACTATGGCTACACCTTC.

This rearrangement joins TRBV7-9 to TRBJ2-7, with TRBD1 matching over 8 bases. V gave up 1 base and J gave up 4 bases; unmatched junction bases: 9. The CDR3 length is 16 residues. CDR1 and CDR2 (germline): SEHNR, FQNEAQ (reference sequence). The CDR3 DNA reads as TGTGCCAGCAGCTTAGATGGGGCAGGGGGCGTTTACGAGCAGTACTTC. Protein: CASSLDGAGGVYEQYF.

This sequence joins TRBV7-3 and TRBJ2-3; the D gene is possibly TRBD2 (6 bases). This CDR3 has 15 residues. Deletions cut 2 bases from V and 6 bases from J, with 15 bases between. Germline V CDR1 and CDR2: SGHTA, FQGTGA. The CDR3 sequence: CASSLFQSGRDTQYF. CDR3 bases: TGTGCCAGCAGCTTATTCCAGTCAGGGAGGGATACGCAGTATTTT.

The count of this clone is one. V is TRBV6-5 and J is TRBJ1-2, with TRBD1 matching 8 bases. Germline loops: CDR1 MNHEY, CDR2 SVGAGI. There are 12 residues in the CDR3. Trimming removed 5 bases from V and 7 bases from J; junction bases left unmatched: 3. CDR3 amino acids: CASSLQGGGYTF. The CDR3 DNA reads as TGTGCCAGCAGTCTACAGGGGGGTGGCTACACCTTC.

This sequence joins TRBV29-1 and TRBJ2-3; D possibly corresponds to TRBD1 (5 bases). The V end lost 3 bases, the J end lost 4 bases, and 14 bases lay between the germline ends. Germline CDR1 SQVTM, CDR2 ANQGSEA. CDR3 length equals 14 residues. CDR3 nucleotide sequence: TGCAGCGTTGATGAGGCAGGGCTGGCAGATACGCAGTATTTT. It encodes CSVDEAGLADTQYF.

The CDR3 DNA sequence: TGTGCCACCAGTGATTTTTATGGGCAGGGGAACACCGGGGAGCTGTTTTTT. Its protein product is CATSDFYGQGNTGELFF. The chain combines TRBV24-1 with TRBJ2-2; maybe TRBD1 (5 bases). V was shortened by 1 base and J by 1 base, with 12 bases between the two germline ends. Germline V gene sequence: CDR1 KGHDR, CDR2 SFDVKD. CDR3 length: 17 amino acids.

The rearrangement joins TRBV6-4 to TRBJ1-4; 8 bases match TRBD1. V shed 6 bases and J 4 bases; nucleotides not matched to a gene: 7. This CDR3 is 15 amino acids long. In germline, CDR1 is MRHNA, CDR2 SNTAGT. CDR3 coding DNA: TGTGCCAGCAGCCTGACAGGGGACGGTAATGAAAAACTGTTTTTT. It codes for CASSLTGDGNEKLFF.

The V call is TRBV5-1, the J call TRBJ2-3; the D gene is possibly TRBD1 (6 bases). Trimming cost V 4 bases and J 4 bases, with 22 bases left between them. Germline values: CDR1 SGHRS, CDR2 YFSETQ. The CDR3 has 17 residues. Written as DNA, the CDR3 is TGCGCCAGCAGCCCCCCTGACAGGCCATCGGGCTCAGATACGCAGTATTTT. Residues: CASSPPDRPSGSDTQYF.